The source of this T cell receptor beta chain is a study of T-cell memory formation after mild COVID-19. Study as a whole: The TCR clusters were mostly specific to one donor.

This clonotype has more than one count but fewer than ten. Its antigen is not identified. Germline V lookup: CDR1 PRHDT, CDR2 FYEKMQ (reference sequence). The CDR3 consists of 15 residues. Trimming left V 4 bases short and J 1 base short, with 13 bases between. General observations from the study: From day 15 to 85, contracting clones were balanced between CD4 and CD8, whereas later expanders leaned toward CD4+.

TCRdb re-called the 5' RACE reads through MiXCR, storing one row per CDR3 protein. The data show around 340,000 distinct CDR3 sequences, around 13% seen once. This receptor was obtained from a man aged 18 to 29 who had mild COVID-19 (a few samples of this study predate the infection). Cell type and time point are not known. The chain combines TRBV13 with TRBJ1-1, with D possibly matching TRBD1 (5 bases). The sample was PBMCs or a T cell subset sorted from them (not recorded which). CDR3 nucleotides: TGTGCCAGCAGCTCCTCCGGGACGGAGAACACTGAAGCTTTCTTT. It yields the protein CASSSSGTENTEAFF. Full variable domain (outside the CDR3, taken from reference TRBV13 and TRBJ1-1): AAGVIQSPRHLIKEKRETATLKCYPIPRHDTVYWYQQGPGQDPQFLISFYEKMQSDKGSIPDRFSAQQFSDYHSELNMSSLELGDSALYFCASSSSGTENTEAFFGQGTRLTVV.